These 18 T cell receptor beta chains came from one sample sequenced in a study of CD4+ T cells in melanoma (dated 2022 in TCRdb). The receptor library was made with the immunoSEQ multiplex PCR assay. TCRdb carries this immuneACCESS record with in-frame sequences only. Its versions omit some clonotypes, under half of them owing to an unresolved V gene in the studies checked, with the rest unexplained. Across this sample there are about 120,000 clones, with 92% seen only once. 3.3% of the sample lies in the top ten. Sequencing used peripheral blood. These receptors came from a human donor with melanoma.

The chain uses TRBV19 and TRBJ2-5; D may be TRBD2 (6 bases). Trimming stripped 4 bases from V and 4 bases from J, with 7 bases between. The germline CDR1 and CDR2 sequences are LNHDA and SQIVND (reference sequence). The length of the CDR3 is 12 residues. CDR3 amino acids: CASSTGGETQYF. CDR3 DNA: TGTGCCAGTAGTACCGGGGGAGAGACCCAGTACTTC.

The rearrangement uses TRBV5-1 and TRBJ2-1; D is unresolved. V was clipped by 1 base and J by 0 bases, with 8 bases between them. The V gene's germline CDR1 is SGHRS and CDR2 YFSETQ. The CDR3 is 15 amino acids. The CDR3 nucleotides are TGCGCCAGCAGCTTGCAGGATGGCTCCTACAATGAGCAGTTCTTC. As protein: CASSLQDGSYNEQFF.

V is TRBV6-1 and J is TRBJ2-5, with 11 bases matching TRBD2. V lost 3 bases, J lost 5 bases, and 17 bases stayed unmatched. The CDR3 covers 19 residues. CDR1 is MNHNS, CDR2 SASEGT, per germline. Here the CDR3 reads CASSDYLAGGGGVRETQYF. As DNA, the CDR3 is TGTGCCAGCAGTGACTACCTAGCGGGAGGAGGGGGGGTGAGGGAGACCCAGTACTTC.

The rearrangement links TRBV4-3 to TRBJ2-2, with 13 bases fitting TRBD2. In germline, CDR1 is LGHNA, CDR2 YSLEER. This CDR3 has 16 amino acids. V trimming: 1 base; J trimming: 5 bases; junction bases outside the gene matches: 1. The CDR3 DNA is TGCGCCAGCAGCCAAGGACTAGCGGGAGGAACCGGGGAGCTGTTTTTT. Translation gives CASSQGLAGGTGELFF.

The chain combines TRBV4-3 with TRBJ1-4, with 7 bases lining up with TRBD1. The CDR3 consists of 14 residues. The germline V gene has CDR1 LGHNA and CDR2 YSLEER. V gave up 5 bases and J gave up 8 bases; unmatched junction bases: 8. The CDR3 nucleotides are TGCGCCAGCAGCAAGGACAGGTTACGGGAAAAACTGTTTTTT. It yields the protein CASSKDRLREKLFF.

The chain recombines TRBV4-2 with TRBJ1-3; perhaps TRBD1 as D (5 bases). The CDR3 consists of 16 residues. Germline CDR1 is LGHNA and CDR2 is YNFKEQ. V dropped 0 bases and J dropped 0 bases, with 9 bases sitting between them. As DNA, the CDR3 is TGTGCCAGCAGCCAAGAACGGACAAGCTCTGGAAACACCATATATTTT. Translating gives CASSQERTSSGNTIYF.

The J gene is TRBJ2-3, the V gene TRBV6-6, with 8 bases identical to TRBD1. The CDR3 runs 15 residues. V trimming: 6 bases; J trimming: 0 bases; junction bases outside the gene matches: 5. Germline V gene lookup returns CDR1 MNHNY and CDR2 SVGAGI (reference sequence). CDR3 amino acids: CASSPGTGSTDTQYF. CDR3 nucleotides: TGTGCCAGCAGCCCCGGGACAGGTAGCACAGATACGCAGTATTTT.

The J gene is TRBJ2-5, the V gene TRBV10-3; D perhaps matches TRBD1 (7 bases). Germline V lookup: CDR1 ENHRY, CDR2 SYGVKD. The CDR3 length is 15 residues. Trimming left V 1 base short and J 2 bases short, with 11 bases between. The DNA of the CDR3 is TGTGCCATCAGTGAGTTGGCAGGGGGGCAAGAGACCCAGTACTTC. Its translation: CAISELAGGQETQYF.

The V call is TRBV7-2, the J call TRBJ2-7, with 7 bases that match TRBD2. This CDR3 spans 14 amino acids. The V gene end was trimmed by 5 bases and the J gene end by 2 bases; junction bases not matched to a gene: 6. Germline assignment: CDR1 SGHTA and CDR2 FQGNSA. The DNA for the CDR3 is TGTGCCAGCAGCCTCTTGGGGGGGGCCTACGAGCAGTACTTC. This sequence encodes CASSLLGGAYEQYF.

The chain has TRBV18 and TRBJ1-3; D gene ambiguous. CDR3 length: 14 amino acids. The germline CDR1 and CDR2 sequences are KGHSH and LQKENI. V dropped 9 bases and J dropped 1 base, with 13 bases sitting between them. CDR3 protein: CASVRELSGNTIYF. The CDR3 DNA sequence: TGTGCCAGTGTAAGAGAGCTGTCTGGAAACACCATATATTTT. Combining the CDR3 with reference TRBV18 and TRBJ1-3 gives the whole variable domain NAGVMQNPRHLVRRRGQEARLRCSPMKGHSHVYWYRQLPEEGLKFMVYLQKENIIDESGMPKERFSAEFPKEGPSILRIQQVVRGDSAAYFCASVRELSGNTIYFGEGSWLTVV.

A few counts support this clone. CDR3 amino acids: CASSVMTGDTGELFF. The CDR3 region has the DNA TGCGCCAGCAGCGTGATGACTGGTGACACCGGGGAGCTGTTTTTT. This chain uses TRBV5-1 with TRBJ2-2, with D uncertain. CDR3 length: 15 residues. V was shortened by 4 bases and J by 3 bases, with 13 bases between the two germline ends. Germline V gene lookup returns CDR1 SGHRS and CDR2 YFSETQ.

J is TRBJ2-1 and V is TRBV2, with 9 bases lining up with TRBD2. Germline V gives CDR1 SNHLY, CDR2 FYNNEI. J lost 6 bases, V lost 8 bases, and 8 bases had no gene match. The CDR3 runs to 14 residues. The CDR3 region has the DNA TGTGCCAGCGGAGGCGGGAGGGCTCCCAATGAGCAGTTCTTC. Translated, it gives CASGGGRAPNEQFF.

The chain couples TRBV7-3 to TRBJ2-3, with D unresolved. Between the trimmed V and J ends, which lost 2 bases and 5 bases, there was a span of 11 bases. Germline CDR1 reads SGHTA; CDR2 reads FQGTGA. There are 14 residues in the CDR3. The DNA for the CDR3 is TGTGCCAGCAGCTTATATGGCCGAGAAGATACGCAGTATTTT. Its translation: CASSLYGREDTQYF.

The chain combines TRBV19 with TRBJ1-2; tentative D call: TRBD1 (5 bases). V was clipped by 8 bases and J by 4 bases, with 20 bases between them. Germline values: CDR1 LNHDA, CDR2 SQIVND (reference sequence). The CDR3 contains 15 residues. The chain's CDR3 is CASRPRIGGGYGYTF. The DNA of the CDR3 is TGTGCCAGTCGCCCACGGATTGGGGGGGGCTATGGCTACACCTTC. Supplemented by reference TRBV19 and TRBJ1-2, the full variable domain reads DGGITQSPKYLFRKEGQNVTLSCEQNLNHDAMYWYRQDPGQGLRLIYYSQIVNDFQKGDIAEGYSVSREKKESFPLTVTSAQKNPTAFYLCASRPRIGGGYGYTFGSGTRLTVV.

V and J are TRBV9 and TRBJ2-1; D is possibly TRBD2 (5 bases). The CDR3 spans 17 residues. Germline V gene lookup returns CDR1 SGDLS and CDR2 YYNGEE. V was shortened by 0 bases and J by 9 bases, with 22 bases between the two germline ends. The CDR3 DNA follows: TGTGCCAGCAGCGTAGGGCGCGGAGGCCGCGCTACTCCTGAGCAGTTCTTC. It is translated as CASSVGRGGRATPEQFF.

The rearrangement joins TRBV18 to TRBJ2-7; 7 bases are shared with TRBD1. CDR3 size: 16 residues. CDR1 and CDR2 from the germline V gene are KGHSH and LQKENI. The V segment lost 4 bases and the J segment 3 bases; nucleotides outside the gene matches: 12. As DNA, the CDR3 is TGTGCCAGCTCACTCGGACAGGATGGTAACGTCTACGAGCAGTACTTC. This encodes CASSLGQDGNVYEQYF.

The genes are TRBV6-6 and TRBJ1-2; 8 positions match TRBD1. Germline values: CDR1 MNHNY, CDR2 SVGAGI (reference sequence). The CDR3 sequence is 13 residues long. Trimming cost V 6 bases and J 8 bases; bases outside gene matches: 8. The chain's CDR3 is CASSPDRVGGYTF. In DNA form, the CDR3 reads TGTGCCAGCAGCCCGGACAGGGTGGGGGGCTACACCTTC.

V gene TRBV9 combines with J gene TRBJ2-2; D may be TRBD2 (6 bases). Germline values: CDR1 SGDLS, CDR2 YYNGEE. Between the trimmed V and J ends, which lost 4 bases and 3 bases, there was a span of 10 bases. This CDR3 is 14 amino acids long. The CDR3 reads CASSHGGDTGELFF. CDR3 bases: TGTGCCAGCAGCCACGGGGGAGACACCGGGGAGCTGTTTTTT.